By its share, the clone carrying this T cell receptor beta chain is medium-sized. TCR beta rearrangements were amplified from peripheral blood genomic DNA. The CDR3 extends over 12 amino acids. Trimming pared 3 bases from V and 0 bases from J, leaving 6 bases between. Germline V gene lookup returns CDR1 GTSNPN and CDR2 SVGIG (reference sequence). Rearranged V-D-J TRB sequences were amplified with a mixed TRB-A/B primer pool. TCRdb passed the multiplex PCR reads through MiXCR, listing each CDR3 protein once. Of roughly 2,000 distinct CDR3 sequences in the sample, under 35% were seen once. The data belong to a study of T cell repertoires in aging, cancer and after chemotherapy.

This sequence was found in a human donor with a blood cancer. Sequenced sample: blood. This chain connects TRBV30 to TRBJ2-7; unclear D gene. The CDR3 DNA sequence: TGTGCCTGGAGGGGATACTCCTACGAGCAGTACTTC. This encodes CAWRGYSYEQYF.